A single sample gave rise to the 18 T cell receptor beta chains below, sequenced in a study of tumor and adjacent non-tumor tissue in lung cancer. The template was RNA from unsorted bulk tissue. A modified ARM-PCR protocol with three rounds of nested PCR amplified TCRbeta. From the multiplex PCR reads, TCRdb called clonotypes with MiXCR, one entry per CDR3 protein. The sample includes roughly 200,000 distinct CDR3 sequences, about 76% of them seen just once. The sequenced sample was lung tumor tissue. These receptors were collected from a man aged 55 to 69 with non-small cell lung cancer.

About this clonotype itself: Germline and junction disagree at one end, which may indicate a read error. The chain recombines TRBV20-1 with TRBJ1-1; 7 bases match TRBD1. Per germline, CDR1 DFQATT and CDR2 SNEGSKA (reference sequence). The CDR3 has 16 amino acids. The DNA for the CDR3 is TGTAGTACTAAAAGCCAGGGGGGTGCAATGAACACTGAAGCTTTCTTT. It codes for CSTKSQGGAMNTEAFF.

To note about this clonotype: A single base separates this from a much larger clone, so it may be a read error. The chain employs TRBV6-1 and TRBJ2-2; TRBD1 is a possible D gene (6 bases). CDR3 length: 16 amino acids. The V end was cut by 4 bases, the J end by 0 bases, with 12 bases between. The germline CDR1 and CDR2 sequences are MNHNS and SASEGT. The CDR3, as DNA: TGTGCCAGCAGTGCGCCGGACAGAACGAACACCGGGGAGCTGTTTTTT. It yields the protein CASSAPDRTNTGELFF.

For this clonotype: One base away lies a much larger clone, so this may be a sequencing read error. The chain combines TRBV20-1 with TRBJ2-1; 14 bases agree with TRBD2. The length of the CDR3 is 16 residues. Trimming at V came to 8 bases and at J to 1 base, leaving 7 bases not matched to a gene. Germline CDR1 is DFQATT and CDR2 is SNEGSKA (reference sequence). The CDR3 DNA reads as TGCAGTACTGGGACTAGCGGGAGAAGGTCCTACAATGAGCAGTTCTTC. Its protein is CSTGTSGRRSYNEQFF.

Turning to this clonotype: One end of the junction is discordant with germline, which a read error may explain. CDR3 in amino acids: CASSLGTVGYNSPVHF. The CDR3 nucleotides are TGTGCCAGCAGTTTAGGTACAGTGGGATATAATTCACCCGTCCACTTT. The rearrangement joins TRBV28 to TRBJ1-6; no clear D. Germline CDR1 MDHEN, CDR2 SYDVKM. The CDR3 is made up of 16 amino acids.

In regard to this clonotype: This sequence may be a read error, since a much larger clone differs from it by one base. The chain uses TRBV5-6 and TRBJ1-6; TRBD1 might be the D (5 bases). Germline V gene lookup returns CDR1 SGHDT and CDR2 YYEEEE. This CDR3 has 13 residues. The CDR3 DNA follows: TGTGCCAGCTGCTTGGACATAAATTCACCCCTCCACTTT. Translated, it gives CASCLDINSPLHF.

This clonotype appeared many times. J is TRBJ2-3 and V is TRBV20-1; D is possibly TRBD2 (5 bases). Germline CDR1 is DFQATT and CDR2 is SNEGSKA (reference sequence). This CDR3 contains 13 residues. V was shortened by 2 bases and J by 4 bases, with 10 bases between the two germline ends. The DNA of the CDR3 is TGCAGTGCTAGACGGGCTAGCCCAGATACGCAGTATTTT. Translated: CSARRASPDTQYF.

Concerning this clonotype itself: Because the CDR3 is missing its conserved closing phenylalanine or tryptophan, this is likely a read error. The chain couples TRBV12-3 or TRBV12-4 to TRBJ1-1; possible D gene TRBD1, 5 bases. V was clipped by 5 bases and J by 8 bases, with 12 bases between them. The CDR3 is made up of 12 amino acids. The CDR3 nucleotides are TGTGCCAGCAGTGCAACGGGGGGGGAAGCTTTCGTT. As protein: CASSATGGEAFV.

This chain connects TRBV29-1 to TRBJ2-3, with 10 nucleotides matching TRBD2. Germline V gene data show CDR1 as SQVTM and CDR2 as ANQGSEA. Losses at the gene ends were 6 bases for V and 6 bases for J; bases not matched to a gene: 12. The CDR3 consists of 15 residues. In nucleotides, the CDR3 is TGCAGCGTCTCACTAAGAAGCGGGAGGGTTGATACGCAGTATTTT. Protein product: CSVSLRSGRVDTQYF.

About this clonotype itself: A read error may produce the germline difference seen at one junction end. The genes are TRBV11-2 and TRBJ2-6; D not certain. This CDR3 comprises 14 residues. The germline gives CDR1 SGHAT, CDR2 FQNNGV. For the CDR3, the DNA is TGTGCTAGCAGTCATATCTCTGAGGTCAACGTCCTGACTTTC. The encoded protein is CASSHISEVNVLTF.

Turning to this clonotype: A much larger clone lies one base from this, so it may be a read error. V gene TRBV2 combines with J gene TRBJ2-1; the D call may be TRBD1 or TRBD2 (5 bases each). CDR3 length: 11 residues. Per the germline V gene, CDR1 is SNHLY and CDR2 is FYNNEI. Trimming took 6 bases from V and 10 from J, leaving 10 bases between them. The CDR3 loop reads CASRTGTEQFF. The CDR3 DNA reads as TGTGCCAGCAGAACTGGGACCGAGCAGTTCTTC.

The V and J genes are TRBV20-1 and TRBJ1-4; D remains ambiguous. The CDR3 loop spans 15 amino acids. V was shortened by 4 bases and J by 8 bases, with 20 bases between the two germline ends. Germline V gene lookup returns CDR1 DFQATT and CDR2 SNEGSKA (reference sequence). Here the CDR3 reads CSANGRHGFEEKLFF. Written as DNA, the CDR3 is TGCAGTGCTAATGGGCGACATGGTTTCGAAGAAAAACTGTTTTTT.

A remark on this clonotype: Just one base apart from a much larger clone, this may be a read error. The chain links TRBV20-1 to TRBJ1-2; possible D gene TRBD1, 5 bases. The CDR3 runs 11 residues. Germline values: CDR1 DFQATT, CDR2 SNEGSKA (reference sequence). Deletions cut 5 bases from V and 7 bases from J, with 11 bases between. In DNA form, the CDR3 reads TGCAGTGCTCAGAAGGGGTGTGGCTACACCTTC. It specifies CSAQKGCGYTF.

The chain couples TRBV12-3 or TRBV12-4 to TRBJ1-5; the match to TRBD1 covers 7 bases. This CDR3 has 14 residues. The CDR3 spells CAISFRGMNQPQHF. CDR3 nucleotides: TGTGCTATCAGTTTCAGGGGGATGAATCAGCCCCAGCATTTT.

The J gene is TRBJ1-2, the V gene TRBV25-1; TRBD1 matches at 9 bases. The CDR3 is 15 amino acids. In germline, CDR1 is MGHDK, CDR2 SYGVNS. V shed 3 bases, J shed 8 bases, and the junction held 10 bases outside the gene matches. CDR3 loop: CASSDGGGQGGGYTF. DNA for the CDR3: TGTGCCAGCAGTGACGGTGGGGGACAGGGAGGCGGCTACACCTTC.

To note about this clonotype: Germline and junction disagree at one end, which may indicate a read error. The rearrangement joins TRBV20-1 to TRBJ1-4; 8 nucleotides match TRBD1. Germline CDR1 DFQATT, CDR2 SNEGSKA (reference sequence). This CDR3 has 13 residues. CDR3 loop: CSANDRGGEKPFF. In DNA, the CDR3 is TGCAGTGCTAACGACAGGGGAGGTGAAAAACCGTTTTTT.

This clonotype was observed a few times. The CDR3 DNA sequence: TGCGCCAGTGGTGCGAGCACAGATACGCAGTATTTT. Its translation is CASGASTDTQYF. The chain links TRBV10-2 to TRBJ2-3; D call uncertain. The CDR3 spans 12 residues. Trimming removed 9 bases from V and 0 bases from J, with 7 bases in between. CDR1 and CDR2 (germline): WSHSY, SAAADI.

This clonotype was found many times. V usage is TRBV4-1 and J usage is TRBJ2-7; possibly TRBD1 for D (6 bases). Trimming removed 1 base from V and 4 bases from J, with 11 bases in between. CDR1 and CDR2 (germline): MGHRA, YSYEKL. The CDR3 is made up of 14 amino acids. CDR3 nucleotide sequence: TGCGCCAGCAGCCAAGGCACAGGGAGATACGAGCAGTACTTC. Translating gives CASSQGTGRYEQYF.

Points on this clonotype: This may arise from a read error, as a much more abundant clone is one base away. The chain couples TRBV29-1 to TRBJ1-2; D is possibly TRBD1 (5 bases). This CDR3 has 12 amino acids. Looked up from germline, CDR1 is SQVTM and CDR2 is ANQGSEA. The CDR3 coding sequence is TGCAGCGTTGATAAGGGGAACTATGGCTACATCTTC. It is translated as CSVDKGNYGYIF.